Following are 32 T cell receptor beta chains from one sample sequenced in a study of T cells in Graves' hyperthyroidism and ophthalmopathy. Regions amplified from RNA transcripts were the TCR beta CDR3 regions. The primer set for the first-round RT-PCR of the TCR CDR3 was HTBI. TCRdb fed the multiplex PCR reads into MiXCR, producing one record per CDR3 protein. The sample yields around 450,000 distinct CDR3 sequences, around 16% seen once. Material: blood. The receptors were gathered from a woman aged 18-29 years with Graves' hyperthyroidism.

Only a few counts were recorded for this clonotype. V gene TRBV7-9 combines with J gene TRBJ2-3; 9 nucleotides line up with TRBD1. V shed 5 bases and J 7 bases; nucleotides not matched to a gene: 7. The V gene's germline CDR1 is SEHNR and CDR2 FQNEAQ (reference sequence). The CDR3 loop spans 14 amino acids. The CDR3 region is CASSARTGVNTQYF. In nucleotides, the CDR3 is TGTGCCAGCAGCGCCCGGACAGGGGTAAATACGCAGTATTTT.

The V call is TRBV12-3 or TRBV12-4, the J call TRBJ1-4, with D hard to call. Trimming took off 0 bases at V and 3 bases at J, with 8 bases between the two ends. The length of the CDR3 is 15 residues. The CDR3 bases are TGTGCCAGCAGTTTAGCGCAGGCGTCTAATGAAAAACTGTTTTTT. It is translated as CASSLAQASNEKLFF.

This clonotype was detected many times. The chain is built from TRBV7-2 and TRBJ1-4; no definite D call. Germline CDR1 and CDR2: SGHTA and FQGNSA. Deletions cut 2 bases from V and 8 bases from J, with 9 bases between. This CDR3 contains 13 residues. CDR3 DNA sequence: TGTGCCAGCAGCTTATACGAGCACGAAAAACTGTTTTTT. Its protein product is CASSLYEHEKLFF.

This clonotype was recorded at least ten times. The chain links TRBV18 to TRBJ2-1, with D hard to call. This CDR3 region has 16 residues. Germline V gene lookup returns CDR1 KGHSH and CDR2 LQKENI. V was pared by 3 bases and J by 0 bases, with 12 bases between. The CDR3 loop reads CASSPGSGSSYNEQFF. In DNA form, the CDR3 reads TGTGCCAGCTCACCCGGATCCGGCAGCTCCTACAATGAGCAGTTCTTC.

The sample holds many counts of this clonotype. The chain is built from TRBV7-8 and TRBJ1-2; D is possibly TRBD1 (6 bases). V was cut by 4 bases and J by 9 bases, with 12 bases left in between. The CDR3 loop spans 12 amino acids. Germline assignment: CDR1 SGHVS and CDR2 FQNEAQ. CDR3 region: CASSWQGLRYTF. The CDR3 DNA sequence: TGTGCCAGCAGCTGGCAGGGGCTTCGCTACACCTTC.

V and J are TRBV30 and TRBJ2-4, with D possibly called TRBD1 or TRBD2 (5 bases each). V was trimmed by 3 bases and J by 6 bases, leaving 12 bases between them. Germline CDR1 and CDR2: GTSNPN and SVGIG (reference sequence). The CDR3 is made up of 13 amino acids. The DNA for the CDR3 is TGTGCCTGGAGAGAGGGGTCAGGAAACATTCAGTACTTC. Its protein is CAWREGSGNIQYF.

V gene TRBV10-3 combines with J gene TRBJ1-2; D is possibly TRBD1 (6 bases). CDR3 size: 15 residues. Between the trimmed V and J ends, which lost 0 bases and 4 bases, there was a span of 12 bases. Germline CDR1 and CDR2: ENHRY and SYGVKD. The DNA for the CDR3 is TGTGCCATCAGTGAGTCGGCAGGGGCCCTCTATGGCTACACCTTC. This encodes CAISESAGALYGYTF.

V gene TRBV20-1 combines with J gene TRBJ2-6; D is possibly TRBD1 or TRBD2 (5 bases each). This CDR3 has 14 amino acids. Deletions cut 6 bases from V and 2 bases from J, with 11 bases between. The germline gives CDR1 DFQATT, CDR2 SNEGSKA (reference sequence). CDR3 DNA sequence: TGCAGTGCCCCCGAGGGGCCTGGGGCCAACGTCCTGACTTTC. Its translation is CSAPEGPGANVLTF.

The table lists this clonotype with many counts. The rearrangement joins TRBV9 to TRBJ2-1, with D maybe TRBD2 (7 bases). The CDR3 consists of 16 residues. Between the trimmed V and J ends, which lost 3 bases and 6 bases, there was a span of 19 bases. CDR1 SGDLS and CDR2 YYNGEE come from the germline V gene. DNA for the CDR3: TGTGCCAGCAGCGCTACGGGAGAGGGGGGGGTCAATGAGCAGTTCTTC. It yields the protein CASSATGEGGVNEQFF.

This clonotype was observed a few times. This sequence joins TRBV2 and TRBJ2-2; the match to TRBD2 covers 10 bases. Germline CDR1 SNHLY, CDR2 FYNNEI. With 11 bases clipped from V and 6 bases from J, the junction kept 9 bases outside the gene matches. This CDR3 contains 14 residues. The CDR3 nucleotides are TGTGCCGGCTCTAGCGGGGGAGGGGCCGGGGAGCTGTTTTTT. Its protein is CAGSSGGGAGELFF.

The chain has TRBV11-3 and TRBJ2-7; the D is unclear. Trimming removed 6 bases at V and 2 bases at J, with 14 bases between. The V gene's germline CDR1 is SGHNT and CDR2 YENEEA. The CDR3 spans 14 residues. CDR3 in amino acids: CASSGPGPAYEQYF. The CDR3 bases are TGTGCCAGCAGTGGACCCGGGCCGGCCTACGAGCAGTACTTC.

Ten or more counts support this clonotype. The CDR3 sequence: CASSQPGTGGMNTEAFF. The CDR3 DNA reads TGTGCCAGCAGCCAGCCAGGGACAGGGGGGATGAACACTGAAGCTTTCTTT. The chain links TRBV6-1 to TRBJ1-1, with 11 bases aligning to TRBD1. Germline trimming cut 6 bases from V and 0 bases from J; bases unmatched to any gene: 9. Germline lookup yields CDR1 MNHNS and CDR2 SASEGT. The CDR3 totals 17 residues.

This clonotype has a count of ten or more. This chain uses TRBV6-1 with TRBJ1-5, with 9 bases matching TRBD1. The CDR3 has 15 amino acids. After removal of 5 bases from V and 5 bases from J, the junction contained 7 bases not matched to a gene. Germline CDR1 MNHNS, CDR2 SASEGT. The CDR3 spells CASSSQGQGYQPQHF. CDR3 DNA: TGTGCCAGCAGTAGCCAAGGACAGGGGTATCAGCCCCAGCATTTT.

There are many counts of this clonotype. The chain recombines TRBV20-1 with TRBJ2-7; tentatively, D is TRBD1 or TRBD2 (6 bases each). The germline V and J ends were trimmed by 6 bases and 0 bases, with 15 bases remaining between them. CDR1 is DFQATT, CDR2 SNEGSKA, per germline (reference sequence). This CDR3 spans 14 amino acids. This CDR3 reads CSARRGASSYEQYF. As DNA, the CDR3 is TGCAGTGCCAGGAGGGGGGCAAGCTCCTACGAGCAGTACTTC.

A remark on this clonotype: A much larger clone lies a single base off, so this may be a read error. J is TRBJ1-1 and V is TRBV14, with no clear D. The CDR3 length is 13 residues. Germline loops: CDR1 SGHDN, CDR2 FVKESK. Here the CDR3 DNA reads TGTGCCGGCAGCCAACTTTGGCGGCATGAAGCTTTCTTT. This encodes CAGSQLWRHEAFF.

This clonotype was picked up a small number of times. V gene TRBV16 combines with J gene TRBJ1-2; D perhaps matches TRBD1 (6 bases). This CDR3 contains 15 residues. Germline V gene data show CDR1 as KGHSY and CDR2 as FQNENV. With 2 bases removed from V and 4 bases from J, the gap between germline ends came to 14 bases. The CDR3 loop is CASSQRPGQIYGYTF. The CDR3 DNA reads as TGTGCCAGCAGCCAACGTCCCGGACAGATCTATGGCTACACCTTC.

In its sample, this clonotype was seen many times. The V call is TRBV5-1, the J call TRBJ2-1; no reliable D call. The CDR3 is 17 amino acids. CDR1 is SGHRS and CDR2 is YFSETQ in the germline V gene. Trimming removed 4 bases at V and 1 base at J, with 18 bases between. CDR3 nucleotides: TGCGCCAGCAGCAGACCCTCGACGGGTGGGTCCTACAATGAGCAGTTCTTC. It encodes CASSRPSTGGSYNEQFF.

This clonotype was found many times. This rearrangement joins TRBV2 to TRBJ1-2; 7 bases are shared with TRBD1. J gave up 8 bases and V 10 bases, and 16 bases lay outside the gene matches. The CDR3 has 14 amino acids. The germline V gene encodes CDR1 SNHLY and CDR2 FYNNEI. The CDR3 coding sequence is TGTGCCAACGTCCCCGGGACAGAGATATGGGGCTACACCTTC. It is translated as CANVPGTEIWGYTF. Full variable domain (missing parts from reference TRBV2 and TRBJ1-2): EPEVTQTPSHQVTQMGQEVILRCVPISNHLYFYWYRQILGQKVEFLVSFYNNEISEKSEIFDDQFSVERPDGSNFTLKIRSTKLEDSAMYFCANVPGTEIWGYTFGSGTRLTVV.

This clonotype was seen repeatedly, ten times or more. The chain uses TRBV6-1 and TRBJ2-7, with 12 bases identical to TRBD2. Germline V lookup: CDR1 MNHNS, CDR2 SASEGT. With 5 bases clipped from V and 2 bases from J, the junction kept 4 bases outside the gene matches. The CDR3 runs 15 residues. The CDR3 nucleotides read TGTGCCAGCAGTAATTGGACTAGCGGGACCTACGAGCAGTACTTC. This codes for CASSNWTSGTYEQYF.

This clonotype has at least ten counts. The chain employs TRBV14 and TRBJ1-4; 9 bases agree with TRBD1. The CDR3 consists of 16 residues. CDR1 is SGHDN, CDR2 FVKESK, per germline. V gave up 4 bases and J gave up 4 bases; unmatched junction bases: 7. The CDR3 spells CASSRSGQGLNEKLFF. DNA of the CDR3: TGTGCCAGCAGCCGCTCTGGACAGGGGCTTAATGAAAAACTGTTTTTT.

This clonotype has at least ten counts. This chain uses TRBV20-1 with TRBJ2-7, with D tentatively TRBD2 (6 bases). V shed 5 bases and J shed 3 bases, with 14 bases lying between them. The CDR3 has 13 residues. Germline CDR1 reads DFQATT; CDR2 reads SNEGSKA (reference sequence). CDR3 coding DNA: TGCAGTGCTCCCCCGGGTAGCGGCTACGAGCAGTACTTC. This translates into CSAPPGSGYEQYF.

The chain employs TRBV12-3 or TRBV12-4 and TRBJ2-6; 7 bases line up with TRBD2. V lost 6 bases and J lost 0; bases outside the gene matches: 14. The CDR3 runs to 19 residues. In DNA, the CDR3 is TGTGCCAGCAGAGGAGGGAGGGGCGCCCGTTTCTCTGGGGCCAACGTCCTGACTTTC. It specifies CASRGGRGARFSGANVLTF.

With respect to this clonotype: At one end the junction does not follow the germline gene, possibly because of a read error. This chain connects TRBV11-2 to TRBJ2-2; a possible D gene is TRBD2 (5 bases). This CDR3 is 13 amino acids long. Germline CDR1 reads SGHAT; CDR2 reads FQNNGV. CDR3 nucleotide sequence: TGTGCCAGCACGACGCAGAGGGCCGGGGAGCTGCTTTTT. Amino acid sequence: CASTTQRAGELLF.

To note about this clonotype: One base away lies a much larger clone, so this may be a sequencing read error. The V and J genes are TRBV6-2 or TRBV6-3 and TRBJ2-5; D remains ambiguous. The CDR3 runs to 14 residues. Germline loops: CDR1 MNHEY, CDR2 SVGEGT. V gave up 2 bases and J gave up 5 bases, with 12 bases separating them. The CDR3 loop is CASSYTEDRETQYF. The CDR3, as DNA: TGTGCCAGCAGTTACACCGAGGACCGCGAGACCCAGTACTTC.

This clonotype showed up many times. The genes are TRBV12-3 or TRBV12-4 and TRBJ1-2; D remains ambiguous. Trimming left V 3 bases short and J 0 bases short, with 8 bases between. The CDR3 consists of 14 residues. CDR3 region: CASSLGVANYGYTF. The CDR3 bases are TGTGCCAGCAGTTTGGGCGTAGCTAACTATGGCTACACCTTC.

This clonotype has a count of ten or more. The genes are TRBV6-1 and TRBJ1-5; D gene ambiguous. V was trimmed by 5 bases and J by 1 base, leaving 18 bases between them. CDR1 MNHNS and CDR2 SASEGT come from the germline V gene. This CDR3 comprises 17 residues. CDR3 protein: CASSSTGIPESNQPQHF. The CDR3 nucleotides are TGTGCCAGCAGTTCCACCGGGATCCCCGAAAGCAATCAGCCCCAGCATTTT.

Only one count was recorded for this clonotype. The chain joins TRBV6-2 or TRBV6-3 to TRBJ1-6, with a tentative D call TRBD1 (6 bases). CDR1 MNHEY and CDR2 SVGEGT come from the germline V gene. The length of the CDR3 is 14 residues. The V gene lost 6 bases and the J gene lost 5 bases, with 11 bases spanning the gap. CDR3 nucleotide sequence: TGTGCCAGCAGCAGCAGACAGGATAATTCACCCCTCCACTTT. It encodes CASSSRQDNSPLHF.

This clonotype was picked up a small number of times. The CDR3 loop is CAWRYYNSPLHF. CDR3 DNA sequence: TGTGCCTGGAGGTATTATAATTCACCCCTCCACTTT. The chain combines TRBV30 with TRBJ1-6; D is unclear. V lost 3 bases to trimming and J lost 4 bases, with 4 bases between them. CDR1 and CDR2 (germline): GTSNPN, SVGIG (reference sequence). This CDR3 region has 12 residues.

As DNA, the CDR3 is TGTGCCAGCAGCCCCATCCCCAACTATGGCTACACCTTC. Translation gives CASSPIPNYGYTF. The rearrangement uses TRBV27 and TRBJ1-2; D remains unclear. This CDR3 has 13 residues. V gave up 6 bases and J gave up 2 bases, with 10 bases separating them. The germline CDR1 and CDR2 sequences are MNHEY and SMNVEV (reference sequence).

This clonotype was detected only a few times. The chain joins TRBV19 to TRBJ2-5; 12 bases map to TRBD2. CDR3 length equals 15 residues. Trimming at V came to 1 base and at J to 6 bases, leaving 3 bases not matched to a gene. Germline V lookup: CDR1 LNHDA, CDR2 SQIVND (reference sequence). CDR3 region: CASSIGLAGGKTQYF. The CDR3 DNA reads as TGTGCCAGTAGTATAGGGCTAGCGGGGGGGAAGACCCAGTACTTC.

Ten or more counts support this clonotype. The chain uses TRBV7-2 and TRBJ1-6; a possible D gene is TRBD1 (6 bases). This CDR3 contains 14 residues. V lost 5 bases, J lost 11 bases, and 16 bases lay in between. CDR1 and CDR2 from the germline V gene are SGHTA and FQGNSA. This CDR3 reads CASSPRGREAPLHF. The CDR3 DNA sequence: TGTGCCAGCAGCCCCCGGGGGCGCGAAGCACCCCTCCACTTT.

This clonotype was counted ten times or more. The chain couples TRBV18 to TRBJ2-1; 10 positions agree with TRBD2. This CDR3 is built from 15 residues. The junction had 7 bases not matched to a gene; V was cut back by 3 bases and J by 8 bases. Looked up from germline, CDR1 is KGHSH and CDR2 is LQKENI. The CDR3 bases are TGTGCCAGCTCACCGAGCGGGGGGGCCATGGATGAGCAGTTCTTC. Translating gives CASSPSGGAMDEQFF.